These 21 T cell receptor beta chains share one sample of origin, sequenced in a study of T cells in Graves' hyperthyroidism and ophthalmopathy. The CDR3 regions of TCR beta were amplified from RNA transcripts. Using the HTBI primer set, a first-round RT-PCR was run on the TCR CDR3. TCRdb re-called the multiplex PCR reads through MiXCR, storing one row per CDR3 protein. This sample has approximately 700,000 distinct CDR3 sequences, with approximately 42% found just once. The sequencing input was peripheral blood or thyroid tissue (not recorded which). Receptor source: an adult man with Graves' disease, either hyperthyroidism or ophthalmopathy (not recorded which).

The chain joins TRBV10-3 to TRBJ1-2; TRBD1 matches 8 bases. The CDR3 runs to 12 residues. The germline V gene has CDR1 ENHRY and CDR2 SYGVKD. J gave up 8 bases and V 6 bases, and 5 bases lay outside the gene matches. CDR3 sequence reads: CAIRPDREGYTF. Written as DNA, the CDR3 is TGTGCCATCAGACCGGACAGGGAAGGCTACACCTTC.

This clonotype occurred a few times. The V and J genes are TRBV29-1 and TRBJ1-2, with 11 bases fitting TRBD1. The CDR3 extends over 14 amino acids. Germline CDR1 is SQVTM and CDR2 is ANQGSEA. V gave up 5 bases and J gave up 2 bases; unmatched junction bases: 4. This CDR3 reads CSVSRDRGNYGYTF. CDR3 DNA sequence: TGCAGCGTTTCCCGGGACAGGGGGAACTATGGCTACACCTTC.

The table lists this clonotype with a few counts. For the CDR3, the DNA is TGCAGTGCTCCGTCCGACACCGGGGAGCTGTTTTTT. Amino acids: CSAPSDTGELFF. The rearrangement uses TRBV20-1 and TRBJ2-2, with unresolved D. V lost 5 bases to trimming and J lost 3 bases, with 7 bases between them. The germline V gene has CDR1 DFQATT and CDR2 SNEGSKA (reference sequence). The CDR3 is made up of 12 amino acids.

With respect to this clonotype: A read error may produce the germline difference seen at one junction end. This chain's CDR3 is CASSEDGYTF. In DNA form, the CDR3 reads TGTGCCAGCAGTGAGGATGGCTACACCTTC. The chain recombines TRBV10-3 with TRBJ1-2, with D unclear. This CDR3 comprises 10 residues. Germline CDR1 reads ENHRY; CDR2 reads SYGVKD.

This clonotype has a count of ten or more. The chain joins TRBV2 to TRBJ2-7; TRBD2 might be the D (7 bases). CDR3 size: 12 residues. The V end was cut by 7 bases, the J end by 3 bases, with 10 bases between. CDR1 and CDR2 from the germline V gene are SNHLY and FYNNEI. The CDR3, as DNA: TGTGCCAGCAAGGGGGGGATCTACGAGCAGTACTTC. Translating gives CASKGGIYEQYF. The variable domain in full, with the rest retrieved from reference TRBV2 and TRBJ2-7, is EPEVTQTPSHQVTQMGQEVILRCVPISNHLYFYWYRQILGQKVEFLVSFYNNEISEKSEIFDDQFSVERPDGSNFTLKIRSTKLEDSAMYFCASKGGIYEQYFGPGTRLTVT.

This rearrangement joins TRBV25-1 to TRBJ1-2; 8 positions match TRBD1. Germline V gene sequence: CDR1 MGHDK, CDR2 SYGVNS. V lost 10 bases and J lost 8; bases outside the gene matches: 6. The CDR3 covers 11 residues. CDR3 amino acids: CATSTGVGYTF. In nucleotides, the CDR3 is TGTGCCACTTCGACAGGGGTAGGCTACACCTTC.

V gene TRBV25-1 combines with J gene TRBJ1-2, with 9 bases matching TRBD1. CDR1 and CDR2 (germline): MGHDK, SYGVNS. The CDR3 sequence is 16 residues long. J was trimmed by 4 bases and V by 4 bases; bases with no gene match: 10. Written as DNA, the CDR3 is TGTGCCAGCAGTGTACCGGGACAGGGAAGTGTCTATGGCTACACCTTC. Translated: CASSVPGQGSVYGYTF.

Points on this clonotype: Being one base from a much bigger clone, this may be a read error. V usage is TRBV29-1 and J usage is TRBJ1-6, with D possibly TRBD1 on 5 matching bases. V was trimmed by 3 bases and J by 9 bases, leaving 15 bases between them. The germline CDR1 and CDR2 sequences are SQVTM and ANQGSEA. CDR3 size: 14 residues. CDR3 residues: CSVEVVGERSPLHF. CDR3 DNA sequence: TGCAGCGTTGAGGTGGTAGGGGAACGTTCACCCCTCCACTTT.

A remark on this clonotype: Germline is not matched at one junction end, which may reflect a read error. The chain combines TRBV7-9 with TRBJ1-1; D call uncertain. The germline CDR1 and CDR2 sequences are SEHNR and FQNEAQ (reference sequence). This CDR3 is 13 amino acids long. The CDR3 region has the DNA TGTGCCAGCAGTTTAGCGGAAGTGGCTGAAGCTTACTTT. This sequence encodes CASSLAEVAEAYF.

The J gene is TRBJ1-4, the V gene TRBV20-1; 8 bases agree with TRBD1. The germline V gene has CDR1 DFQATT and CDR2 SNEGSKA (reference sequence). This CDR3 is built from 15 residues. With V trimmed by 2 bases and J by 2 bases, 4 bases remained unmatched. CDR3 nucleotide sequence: TGCAGTGCTAGAAACAGGGGGTGGACTAATGAAAAACTGTTTTTT. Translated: CSARNRGWTNEKLFF.

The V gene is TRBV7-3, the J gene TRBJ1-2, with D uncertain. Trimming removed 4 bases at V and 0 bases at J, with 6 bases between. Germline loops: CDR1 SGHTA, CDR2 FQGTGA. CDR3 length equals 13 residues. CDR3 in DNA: TGTGCCAGCAGCTGGGGAACTAACTATGGCTACACCTTC. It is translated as CASSWGTNYGYTF.

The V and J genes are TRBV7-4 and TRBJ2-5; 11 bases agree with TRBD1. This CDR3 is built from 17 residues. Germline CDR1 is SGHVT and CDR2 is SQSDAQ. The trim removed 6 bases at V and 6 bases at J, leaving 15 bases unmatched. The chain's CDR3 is CASSRPSLQDRGQTQYF. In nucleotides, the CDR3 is TGTGCCAGCAGTCGACCTAGCCTTCAGGACAGGGGGCAGACCCAGTACTTC.

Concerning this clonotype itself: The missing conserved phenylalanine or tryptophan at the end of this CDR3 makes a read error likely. The CDR3 DNA reads as TGTGCCAGCAGTGATTCCTACGAGCAGTACCTC. Translation: CASSDSYEQYL. The genes are TRBV7-9 and TRBJ2-7; D not certain. The CDR3 runs to 11 residues. V lost 6 bases, J lost 1 base, and 4 bases lay in between. Germline V gene sequence: CDR1 SEHNR, CDR2 FQNEAQ (reference sequence).

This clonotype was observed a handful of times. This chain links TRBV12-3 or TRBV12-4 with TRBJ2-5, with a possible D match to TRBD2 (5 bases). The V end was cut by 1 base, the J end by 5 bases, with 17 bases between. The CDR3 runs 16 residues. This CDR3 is CASSLVAGPSGETQYF. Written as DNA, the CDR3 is TGTGCCAGCAGTTTAGTGGCGGGTCCCTCGGGGGAGACCCAGTACTTC.

CDR3 DNA sequence: TGCAGCGTGGGGTCCATAGGGACAGGGGGCTATGGCTACACCTTC. It yields the protein CSVGSIGTGGYGYTF. The chain is built from TRBV29-1 and TRBJ1-2; 11 nucleotides match TRBD1. Germline V gives CDR1 SQVTM, CDR2 ANQGSEA. The CDR3 covers 15 residues. The V gene end was trimmed by 6 bases and the J gene end by 4 bases; junction bases not matched to a gene: 10.

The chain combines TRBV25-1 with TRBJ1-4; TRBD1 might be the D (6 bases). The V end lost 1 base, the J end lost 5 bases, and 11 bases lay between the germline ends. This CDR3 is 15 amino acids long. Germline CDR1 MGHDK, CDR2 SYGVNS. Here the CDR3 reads CASSELDRRNEKLFF. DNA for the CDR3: TGTGCCAGCAGTGAATTGGACAGACGCAATGAAAAACTGTTTTTT.

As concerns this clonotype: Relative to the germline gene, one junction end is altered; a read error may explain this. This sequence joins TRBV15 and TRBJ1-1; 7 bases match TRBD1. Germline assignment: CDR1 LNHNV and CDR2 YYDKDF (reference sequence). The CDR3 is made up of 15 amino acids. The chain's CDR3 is CATSRGDSLNTETFF. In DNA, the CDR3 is TGTGCTACCAGCAGAGGGGACAGCTTGAACACTGAAACTTTCTTT.

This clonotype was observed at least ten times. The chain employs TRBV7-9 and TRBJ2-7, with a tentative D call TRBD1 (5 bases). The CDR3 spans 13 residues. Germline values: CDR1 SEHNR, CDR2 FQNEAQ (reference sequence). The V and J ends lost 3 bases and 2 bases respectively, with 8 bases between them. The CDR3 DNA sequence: TGTGCCAGCAGCTTTAAGGGGCCCTACGAGCAGTACTTC. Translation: CASSFKGPYEQYF.

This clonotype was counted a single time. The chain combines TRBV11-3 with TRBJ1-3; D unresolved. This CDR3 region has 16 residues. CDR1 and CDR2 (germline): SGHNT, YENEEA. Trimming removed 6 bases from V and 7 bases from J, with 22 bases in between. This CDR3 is CASSGDGLLAGNTIYF. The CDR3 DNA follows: TGTGCCAGCAGTGGAGACGGTCTCCTTGCCGGGAACACCATATATTTT.

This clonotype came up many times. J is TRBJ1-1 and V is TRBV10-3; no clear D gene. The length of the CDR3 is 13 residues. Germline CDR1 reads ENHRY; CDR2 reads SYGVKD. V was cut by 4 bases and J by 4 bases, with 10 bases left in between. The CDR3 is CAISVGRITEAFF. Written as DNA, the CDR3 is TGTGCCATCAGTGTGGGCAGGATCACTGAAGCTTTCTTT.

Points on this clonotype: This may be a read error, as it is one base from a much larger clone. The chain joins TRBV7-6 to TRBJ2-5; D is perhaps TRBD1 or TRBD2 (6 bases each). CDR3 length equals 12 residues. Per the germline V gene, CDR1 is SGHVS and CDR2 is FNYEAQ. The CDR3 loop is CTSTLGGETQYF. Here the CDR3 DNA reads TGTACCAGCACCTTAGGGGGGGAGACCCAGTACTTC.